This T cell receptor (beta chain) was found in a study of T cells in Graves' hyperthyroidism and ophthalmopathy. The CDR3 regions of TCR beta were amplified from RNA transcripts. RT-PCR in the first round (using the HTBI primer set) targeted the TCR CDR3. One entry per CDR3 protein results from TCRdb running MiXCR on the multiplex PCR reads. This sample has approximately 620,000 distinct CDR3 sequences, with roughly 14% found just once. This CDR3 region has 15 residues. The germline V and J ends were trimmed by 0 bases and 4 bases, with 13 bases remaining between them. Germline assignment: CDR1 LNHDA and CDR2 SQIVND (reference sequence).

This TCR came from a woman aged 30 to 39 with Graves' hyperthyroidism that later progressed to Graves' ophthalmopathy. The sample consisted of blood. This rearrangement joins TRBV19 to TRBJ2-7; TRBD2 might be the D (5 bases). CDR3 DNA sequence: TGTGCCAGTAGTATAGAGAGGACGGGGAGATACGAGCAGTACTTC. It is translated as CASSIERTGRYEQYF.